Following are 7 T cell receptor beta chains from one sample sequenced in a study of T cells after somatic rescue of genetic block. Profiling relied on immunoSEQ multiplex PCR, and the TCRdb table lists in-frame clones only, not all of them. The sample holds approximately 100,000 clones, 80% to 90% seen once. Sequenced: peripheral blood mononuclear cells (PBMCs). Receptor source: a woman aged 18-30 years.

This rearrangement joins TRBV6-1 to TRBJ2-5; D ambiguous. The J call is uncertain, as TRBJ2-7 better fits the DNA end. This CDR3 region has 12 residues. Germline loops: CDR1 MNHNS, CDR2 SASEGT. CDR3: CASSEGAYEQYF. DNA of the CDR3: TGTGCCAGCAGTGAAGGGGCCTACGAGCAGTACTTC.

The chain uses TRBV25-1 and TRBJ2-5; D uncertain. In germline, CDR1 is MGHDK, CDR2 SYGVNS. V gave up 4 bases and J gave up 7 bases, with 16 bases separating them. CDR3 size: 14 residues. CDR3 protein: CASSGLGGSGTQYF. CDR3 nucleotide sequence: TGTGCCAGCAGTGGACTGGGTGGCTCGGGGACCCAGTACTTC.

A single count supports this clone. CDR3 DNA sequence: TGTGCCAGCAGTTTCTCGGACAGGGGAACTAATGAAAAACTGTTTTTT. Residues: CASSFSDRGTNEKLFF. The rearrangement links TRBV27 to TRBJ1-4; 9 bases match TRBD1. Germline CDR1 reads MNHEY; CDR2 reads SMNVEV (reference sequence). The CDR3 is 16 amino acids. The V segment lost 3 bases and the J segment 1 base; nucleotides outside the gene matches: 3.

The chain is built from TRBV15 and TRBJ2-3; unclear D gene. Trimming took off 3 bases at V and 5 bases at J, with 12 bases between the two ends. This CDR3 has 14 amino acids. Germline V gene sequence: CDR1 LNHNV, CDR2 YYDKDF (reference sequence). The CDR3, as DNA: TGTGCCACCAGCAGGAGTACAAAGAAAGATACGCAGTATTTT. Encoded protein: CATSRSTKKDTQYF.

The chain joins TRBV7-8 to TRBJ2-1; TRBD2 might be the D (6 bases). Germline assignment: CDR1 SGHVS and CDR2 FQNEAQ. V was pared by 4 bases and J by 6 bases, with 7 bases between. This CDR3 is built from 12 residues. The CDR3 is CASSSGGNEQFF. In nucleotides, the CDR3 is TGTGCCAGCAGCTCCGGGGGCAATGAGCAGTTCTTC.

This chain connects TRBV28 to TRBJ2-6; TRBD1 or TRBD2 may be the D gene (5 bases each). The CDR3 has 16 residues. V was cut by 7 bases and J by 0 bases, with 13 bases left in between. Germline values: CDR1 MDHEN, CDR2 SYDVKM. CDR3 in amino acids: CASTRGAPSGANVLTF. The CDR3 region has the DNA TGTGCCAGCACCCGAGGGGCCCCCTCTGGGGCCAACGTCCTGACTTTC. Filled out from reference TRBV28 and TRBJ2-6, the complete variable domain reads DVKVTQSSRYLVKRTGEKVFLECVQDMDHENMFWYRQDPGLGLRLIYFSYDVKMKEKGDIPEGYSVSREKKERFSLILESASTNQTSMYLCASTRGAPSGANVLTFGAGSRLTVL.

The CDR3 spells CASSEGFGYEQYF. In nucleotides, the CDR3 is TGTGCCAGCAGTGAAGGGTTTGGCTACGAGCAGTACTTC. This chain links TRBV6-1 with TRBJ2-7; D gene ambiguous. The CDR3 is 13 residues long. The germline V and J ends were trimmed by 1 base and 3 bases, with 7 bases remaining between them. CDR1 and CDR2 from the germline V gene are MNHNS and SASEGT.